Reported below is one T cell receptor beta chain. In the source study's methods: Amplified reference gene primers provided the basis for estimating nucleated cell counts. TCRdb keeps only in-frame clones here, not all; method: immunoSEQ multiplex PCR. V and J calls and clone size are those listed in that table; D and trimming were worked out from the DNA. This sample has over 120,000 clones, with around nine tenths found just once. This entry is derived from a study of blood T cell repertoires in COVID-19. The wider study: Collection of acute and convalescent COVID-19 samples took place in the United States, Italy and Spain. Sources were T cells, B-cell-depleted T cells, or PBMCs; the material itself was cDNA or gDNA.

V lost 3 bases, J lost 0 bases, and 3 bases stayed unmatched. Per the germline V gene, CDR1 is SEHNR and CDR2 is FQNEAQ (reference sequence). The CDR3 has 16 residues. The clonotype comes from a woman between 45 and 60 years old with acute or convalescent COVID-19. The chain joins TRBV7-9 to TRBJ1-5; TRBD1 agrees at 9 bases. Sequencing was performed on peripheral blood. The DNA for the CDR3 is TGTGCCAGCAGCTTCACAGGGGGCCCTAGCAATCAGCCCCAGCATTTT. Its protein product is CASSFTGGPSNQPQHF.